This TCR beta chain was captured by sequencing in a study of blood T cell repertoires in COVID-19. The CDR3 has 13 residues. Trimming took 3 bases from V and 4 from J, leaving 12 bases between them. CDR1 is SQVTM, CDR2 ANQGSEA, per germline. Authors' methods: Reference gene primer amplification in the assay estimated nucleated cell counts. The repertoire was sequenced with immunoSEQ multiplex PCR; TCRdb's copy has only in-frame clones and lacks some. V, J and clone size are those of that table, while D and trimming were read from the DNA. The sample has 150,000 to 200,000 clones; around nine tenths are singletons.

This TCR derives from a woman between 18 and 30 years old who had recovered from COVID-19. The chain carries TRBV29-1 and TRBJ1-2; D uncertain. Input material: peripheral blood. CDR3 DNA sequence: TGCAGCGTTGACCGTGAACCGGTCTATGGCTACACCTTC. Encoded protein: CSVDREPVYGYTF.